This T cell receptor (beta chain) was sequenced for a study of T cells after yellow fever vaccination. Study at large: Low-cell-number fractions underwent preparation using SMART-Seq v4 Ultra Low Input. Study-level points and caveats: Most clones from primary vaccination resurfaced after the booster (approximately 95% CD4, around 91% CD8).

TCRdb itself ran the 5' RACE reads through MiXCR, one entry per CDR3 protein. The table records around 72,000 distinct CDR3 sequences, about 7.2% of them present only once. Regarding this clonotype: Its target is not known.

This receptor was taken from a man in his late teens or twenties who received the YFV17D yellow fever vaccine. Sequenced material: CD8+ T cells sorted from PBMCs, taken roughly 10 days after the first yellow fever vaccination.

CDR3 sequence reads: CATSEKAGDSNQPQHF. The CDR3 bases are TGTGCCACCAGTGAGAAAGCAGGGGACAGCAATCAGCCCCAGCATTTT. This chain joins TRBV24-1 and TRBJ1-5, with a possible D match to TRBD1 (6 bases). The V gene's germline CDR1 is KGHDR and CDR2 SFDVKD. V shed 4 bases and J shed 1 base, with 13 bases lying between them. The CDR3 runs to 16 residues.